Presented here are 8 T cell receptor beta chains from one specimen sequenced in a study of OX40 agonist ivuxolimab in advanced cancers. TCRdb's copy holds only in-frame clones and misses some; the assay was immunoSEQ multiplex PCR. The sample carries roughly 64,000 clones, around 84% recorded once. Sequencing was performed on CD4+ or CD8+ T cells sorted from blood, taken in a trial of the OX40 agonist ivuxolimab. All receptors derive from an adult with an advanced solid tumor such as melanoma, head and neck, liver or kidney cancer.

The chain has TRBV7-2 and TRBJ1-2; D unresolved. The CDR3 loop spans 13 amino acids. V was cut by 5 bases and J by 6 bases, with 13 bases left in between. Germline CDR1 and CDR2: SGHTA and FQGNSA. The CDR3: CASSPMTGNGYTF. The DNA of the CDR3 is TGTGCCAGCAGCCCTATGACGGGGAATGGCTACACCTTC.

V and J are TRBV6-6 and TRBJ2-5; the match to TRBD1 covers 9 bases. The CDR3 length is 16 residues. Germline V gene sequence: CDR1 MNHNY, CDR2 SVGAGI (reference sequence). Germline trimming cut 0 bases from V and 5 bases from J; bases unmatched to any gene: 7. Here the CDR3 reads CASSYSTGTGWETQYF. CDR3 nucleotide sequence: TGTGCCAGCAGTTACTCGACCGGGACAGGGTGGGAGACCCAGTACTTC.

This chain connects TRBV9 to TRBJ1-2, with TRBD1 identical over 7 bases. Looked up from germline, CDR1 is SGDLS and CDR2 is YYNGEE. This CDR3 is 14 amino acids long. The V gene end was trimmed by 6 bases and the J gene end by 7 bases; junction bases not matched to a gene: 12. The CDR3 coding sequence is TGTGCCAGCAACGCCCAGACAGGGTCCGCTGGCTACACCTTC. Encoded protein: CASNAQTGSAGYTF.

The chain is built from TRBV6-1 and TRBJ2-3; D call uncertain. The V end lost 6 bases, the J end lost 0 bases, and 13 bases lay between the germline ends. This CDR3 comprises 15 residues. CDR1 and CDR2 from the germline V gene are MNHNS and SASEGT. CDR3 sequence reads: CASSARASSTDTQYF. The CDR3, as DNA: TGTGCCAGCAGCGCCAGAGCCTCTAGCACAGATACGCAGTATTTT.

The J gene is TRBJ2-5, the V gene TRBV30; weak D call: TRBD1 (5 bases). The V end was cut by 2 bases, the J end by 5 bases, with 9 bases between. The length of the CDR3 is 12 residues. Germline lookup yields CDR1 GTSNPN and CDR2 SVGIG (reference sequence). The CDR3 DNA reads TGTGCCTGGAGTCCAGGGTTCGAGACCCAGTACTTC. As protein: CAWSPGFETQYF. The complete variable domain, with remaining parts taken from reference TRBV30 and TRBJ2-5, reads SQTIHQWPATLVQPVGSPLSLECTVEGTSNPNLYWYRQAAGRGLQLLFYSVGIGQISSEVPQNLSASRPQDRQFILSSKKLLLSDSGFYLCAWSPGFETQYFGPGTRLLVL.

The V call is TRBV5-5, the J call TRBJ2-1; TRBD1 or TRBD2 may be the D gene (5 bases each). V was pared by 4 bases and J by 8 bases, with 19 bases between. The CDR3 covers 15 residues. Looked up from germline, CDR1 is SGHKS and CDR2 is YYEKEE (reference sequence). The CDR3 DNA reads TGTGCCAGCAGCCCCTCGGGACGCGTTAGCGATGAGCAGTTCTTC. This sequence encodes CASSPSGRVSDEQFF. The entire variable domain, with the rest obtained from reference TRBV5-5 and TRBJ2-1, is as follows: DAGVTQSPTHLIKTRGQQVTLRCSPISGHKSVSWYQQVLGQGPQFIFQYYEKEERGRGNFPDRFSARQFPNYSSELNVNALLLGDSALYLCASSPSGRVSDEQFFGPGTRLTVL.

This clone was recorded only once. The rearrangement links TRBV6-6 to TRBJ2-7; 9 bases map to TRBD1. CDR3 length: 15 amino acids. Germline V gives CDR1 MNHNY, CDR2 SVGAGI (reference sequence). V shed 2 bases and J 2 bases; nucleotides not matched to a gene: 4. The CDR3 protein is CASSYRGQGTYEQYF. CDR3 sequence (DNA): TGTGCCAGCAGTTACCGGGGACAGGGCACCTACGAGCAGTACTTC.

The V call is TRBV28, the J call TRBJ2-6, with no clear D. CDR3 size: 16 residues. Per germline, CDR1 MDHEN and CDR2 SYDVKM. V lost 7 bases and J lost 8, with 21 bases in between. This CDR3 is CASIRGLGSWTNVLTF. The CDR3 region has the DNA TGTGCCAGCATTCGTGGGTTGGGTTCTTGGACCAACGTCCTGACTTTC.